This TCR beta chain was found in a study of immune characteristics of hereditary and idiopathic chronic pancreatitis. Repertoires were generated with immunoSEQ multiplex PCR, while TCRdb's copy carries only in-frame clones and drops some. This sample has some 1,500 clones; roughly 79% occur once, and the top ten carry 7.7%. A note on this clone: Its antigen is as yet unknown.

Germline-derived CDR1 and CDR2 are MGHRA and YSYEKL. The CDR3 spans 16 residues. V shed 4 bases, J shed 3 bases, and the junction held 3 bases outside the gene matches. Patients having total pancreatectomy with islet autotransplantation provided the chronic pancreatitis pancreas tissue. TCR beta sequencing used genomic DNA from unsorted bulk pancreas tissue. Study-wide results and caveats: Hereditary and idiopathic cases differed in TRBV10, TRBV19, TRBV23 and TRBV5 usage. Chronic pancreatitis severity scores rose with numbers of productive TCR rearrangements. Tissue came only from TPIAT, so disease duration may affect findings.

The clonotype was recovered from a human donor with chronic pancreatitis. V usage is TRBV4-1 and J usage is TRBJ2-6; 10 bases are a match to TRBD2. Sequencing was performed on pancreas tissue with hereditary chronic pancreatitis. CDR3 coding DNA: TGCGCCAGCAGCCGAGCGGGGGGGCTTGGGGCCAACGTCCTGACTTTC. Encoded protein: CASSRAGGLGANVLTF.